This T cell receptor (beta chain) came from a study of response to subunit inactivated influenza vaccine. The V segment lost 5 bases and the J segment 10 bases; nucleotides outside the gene matches: 7. The length of the CDR3 is 12 residues. CDR1 is ENHRY, CDR2 SYGVKD, per germline. This clonotype was found a few times. Using its own MiXCR run on the RT-PCR reads, TCRdb lists one record per CDR3 protein. The sample has roughly 500,000 distinct CDR3 sequences, roughly 25% seen once. The data were also submitted as part of a second study, on T cells expressing NK-cell markers. That paper adds: Synthesis of TCR beta cDNA relied on 5'RACE template switching carrying UMIs. According to the study, TCR beta repertoires originated from sorted CD3+CD56+NKG2C+, CD3+CD56+NKG2C- and CD3+CD56-NKG2C+ T cells. Eight donors were sequenced, seven testing HCMV-seropositive and one testing seronegative. For a handful of donors, the dominant NKG2C+ clonotypes made up roughly 1.0-7.0% of their CD8+ T cells. HCMV specificity of the expanded NKG2C+ T cell clones was not established.

The sequencing used CD4+ T cells sorted from PBMCs, collected roughly 12 days after vaccination. The sequence was collected from a man between 50 and 59 years old who received an inactivated influenza vaccine. This chain joins TRBV10-3 and TRBJ1-2; 7 bases match TRBD1. The CDR3, as DNA: TGTGCCATCAGTAACCAGACAGGGATCTACACCTTC. It specifies CAISNQTGIYTF.